This TCR beta chain was profiled in a study of early T cells in non-severe SARS-CoV-2 infection. Across the study: With bulk RNA from unsorted whole blood as input, sequencing yielded unpaired chains.

Via MiXCR, TCRdb re-called the 5' RACE reads, giving one row per CDR3 protein. The sample includes under 80,000 distinct CDR3 sequences, 11% of them seen just once. This clonotype was counted ten times or more. The ends were cut back, 5 bases at V and 2 bases at J, with 19 bases in the middle. The germline V gene encodes CDR1 SEHNR and CDR2 FQNEAQ (reference sequence). CDR3 length: 17 residues. This rearrangement joins TRBV7-9 to TRBJ2-1; D is perhaps TRBD2 (6 bases). The specimen was whole blood. The receptor's source is an adult who was a healthcare worker with PCR-confirmed SARS-CoV-2 infection or an uninfected control (not recorded which). CDR3 sequence (DNA): TGTGCCAGCAGCCTCGGTCTAGCGCTTATTACCTACAATGAGCAGTTCTTC. This gives the protein CASSLGLALITYNEQFF.